One T cell receptor beta chain is described in this entry. Its specificity is not known. The record originates from a study of T cell clones after liver transplantation. Study-level background: As an antigen-independent comparator, third-party-reactive TCRbeta sequences came from pre-transplant mixed lymphocyte reactions.

Study results and limitations: Post-transplant, graft-donor-reactive CD4 TCRbeta sequences in blood dropped significantly in most of the 8 subjects. Compared with third party-reactive sequences, donor-reactive ones declined more, independent of withdrawal success. Graft donor-reactive T cells possibly entered the graft instead of undergoing deletion.

CDR1 and CDR2 (germline): MRHNA, SNTAGT. CDR3 length equals 13 residues. Trimming left V 8 bases short and J 1 base short, with 9 bases between. Libraries were prepared by immunoSEQ multiplex PCR; TCRdb keeps only in-frame clonotypes and omits some of them. The data hold tens of thousands of clones, with 84% observed a single time. This material consisted of CD4+ T cells from blood, taken before liver transplant. This sequence originates from a human donor who received a liver transplant. The chain carries TRBV6-4 and TRBJ2-1; D ambiguous. The CDR3 here is CASGQESYNEQFF. The CDR3 nucleotides read TGTGCCAGCGGGCAGGAGTCCTACAATGAGCAGTTCTTC.